The next 11 T cell receptor beta chains were all read from a single sample in a study of blood T cell repertoires in COVID-19. Only in-frame clones appear in the TCRdb table, and some are missing; sequencing was by immunoSEQ multiplex PCR. The sample has over 150,000 clones; 60% to 85% are singletons. The sample consisted of peripheral blood. These receptors came from a man in his 70s with acute or convalescent COVID-19.

The rearrangement links TRBV23-1 to TRBJ1-6; 7 bases are a match to TRBD1. TRBV23-1 is classed as an ORF, of uncertain function. The CDR3 spans 19 residues. J lost 8 bases, V lost 1 base, and 17 bases had no gene match. The CDR3 sequence: CASSQFMIGGAKGDSPLHF. In nucleotides, the CDR3 is TGCGCCAGCAGTCAATTCATGATAGGGGGCGCAAAAGGGGATTCACCCCTCCACTTT.

This clone is a singleton in its sample. The chain has TRBV7-9 and TRBJ1-5; possible D gene TRBD1, 5 bases. The V end lost 5 bases, the J end lost 5 bases, and 10 bases lay between the germline ends. Germline assignment: CDR1 SEHNR and CDR2 FQNEAQ (reference sequence). The CDR3 contains 13 residues. CDR3 sequence reads: CASSPDSHQPQHF. The DNA for the CDR3 is TGTGCCAGCAGCCCCGACAGTCATCAGCCCCAGCATTTT.

This clone came up a few times. The CDR3 loop reads CASTLLDRDYEQYF. The CDR3 coding sequence is TGTGCCAGTACACTACTGGACAGAGACTACGAGCAGTACTTC. This rearrangement joins TRBV18 to TRBJ2-7, with a possible D match to TRBD1 (6 bases). This CDR3 spans 14 amino acids. The germline V gene has CDR1 KGHSH and CDR2 LQKENI. V was cut by 9 bases and J by 3 bases, with 18 bases left in between.

The chain is built from TRBV11-2 and TRBJ2-7; 10 bases align to TRBD1. V lost 0 bases and J lost 3; bases outside the gene matches: 5. The germline V gene has CDR1 SGHAT and CDR2 FQNNGV. The length of the CDR3 is 16 residues. The CDR3, as DNA: TGTGCCAGCAGCTTAGATCGTCGGACAGGGGGCTACGAGCAGTACTTC. Protein product: CASSLDRRTGGYEQYF. Variable domain in full (rest from reference TRBV11-2 and TRBJ2-7): EAGVAQSPRYKIIEKRQSVAFWCNPISGHATLYWYQQILGQGPKLLIQFQNNGVVDDSQLPKDRFSAERLKGVDSTLKIQPAKLEDSAVYLCASSLDRRTGGYEQYFGPGTRLTVT.

A single count supports this clone. The chain carries TRBV19 and TRBJ2-3; 7 nucleotides match TRBD2. The germline gives CDR1 LNHDA, CDR2 SQIVND (reference sequence). This CDR3 has 18 amino acids. The V gene end was trimmed by 5 bases and the J gene end by 2 bases; junction bases not matched to a gene: 16. The CDR3 bases are TGTGCCAGTAGTCTTTATGGATTTTCTAGCGGATTCACAGATACGCAGTATTTT. Encoded protein: CASSLYGFSSGFTDTQYF.

The chain is built from TRBV6-4 and TRBJ2-1; 12 bases are shared with TRBD2. This CDR3 has 15 amino acids. Germline-derived CDR1 and CDR2 are MRHNA and SNTAGT. The trim removed 6 bases at V and 9 bases at J, leaving 9 bases unmatched. This CDR3 is CASRRASGGAGEQFF. The DNA for the CDR3 is TGTGCCAGCAGGCGTGCTAGCGGGGGGGCCGGTGAGCAGTTCTTC.

The chain joins TRBV10-1 to TRBJ2-2; D may be TRBD2 (6 bases). The CDR3 is 14 amino acids. Germline CDR1 reads WNHNN; CDR2 reads SYGVQD (reference sequence). The V and J ends lost 4 bases and 4 bases respectively, with 10 bases between them. This CDR3 is CASSVAGGTGELFF. CDR3 sequence (DNA): TGCGCCAGCAGTGTTGCCGGGGGCACCGGGGAGCTGTTTTTT.

The CDR3 coding sequence is TGTGCCAGCAGCTCGGGAGTAAATGAGCAGTTCTTC. As protein: CASSSGVNEQFF. The rearrangement uses TRBV6-6 and TRBJ2-1, with D tentatively TRBD2 (6 bases). The V gene lost 6 bases and the J gene lost 7 bases, with 10 bases spanning the gap. Germline CDR1 reads MNHNY; CDR2 reads SVGAGI (reference sequence). The CDR3 length is 12 residues.

The gene calls are TRBV7-2 and TRBJ2-7, with 8 bases that match TRBD2. J gave up 0 bases and V 5 bases, and 9 bases lay outside the gene matches. The length of the CDR3 is 16 residues. Germline V gene sequence: CDR1 SGHTA, CDR2 FQGNSA. The DNA of the CDR3 is TGTGCCAGCAGCACGGTTAGCGGGACCACCTCCTACGAGCAGTACTTC. This encodes CASSTVSGTTSYEQYF.

The CDR3 region has the DNA TGTGCCAGCAGCTTAGGTGATAGCGGGAGGGTCATAGAGACCCAGTACTTC. Its protein is CASSLGDSGRVIETQYF. The chain uses TRBV7-9 and TRBJ2-5, with 11 nucleotides matching TRBD2. V lost 1 base to trimming and J lost 4 bases; unmatched junction nucleotides: 8. CDR3 size: 17 residues. CDR1 and CDR2 (germline): SEHNR, FQNEAQ (reference sequence).

This clone was picked up a small number of times. The chain carries TRBV4-1 and TRBJ2-3; D is uncertain. Trimming removed 1 base from V and 4 bases from J, with 9 bases in between. The CDR3 is 14 amino acids. The germline CDR1 and CDR2 sequences are MGHRA and YSYEKL. CDR3: CASSQVQVPDTQYF. In DNA form, the CDR3 reads TGCGCCAGCAGCCAAGTTCAGGTGCCAGATACGCAGTATTTT.